This T cell receptor beta chain was captured in a study of blood T cell repertoires in COVID-19. The germline gives CDR1 MNHEY, CDR2 SVGAGI. V shed 5 bases, J shed 2 bases, and the junction held 7 bases outside the gene matches. CDR3 length equals 15 residues. Using immunoSEQ multiplex PCR, the repertoire was profiled, and TCRdb retains in-frame clones only, with some absent. The data contain approximately 100,000 clones, less than 80% of them singletons. The sequenced material came from peripheral blood. The sequence derives from a man between 65 and 85 years old with active or convalescent COVID-19. The rearrangement links TRBV6-5 to TRBJ1-2; TRBD1 matches at 8 bases. The CDR3 loop reads CASSSPRTGNYGYTF. CDR3 bases: TGTGCCAGCAGTAGCCCCCGGACAGGGAACTATGGCTACACCTTC.